The sequence of this TCR beta chain was determined in a study of identical twins. Study-level findings and limits: Out-of-frame beta sequences exhibited a weaker degree of excess twin sharing. Within monozygotic twins, out-of-frame TCR alpha sharing was underestimated by the models.

This clonotype appeared a few times. Its antigen is currently unknown. The V and J ends lost 3 bases and 2 bases respectively, with 8 bases between them. Germline values: CDR1 SQVTM, CDR2 ANQGSEA. This CDR3 has 13 amino acids. TCRdb reanalysed the 5' RACE reads using MiXCR and keeps one entry per CDR3 protein. This repertoire shows roughly 1.6 million distinct CDR3 sequences, around 29% found once; its top ten account for more than 0.25%. The sample comprised cord blood. The chain links TRBV29-1 to TRBJ2-1; D ambiguous. This sequence was found in a newborn girl in good health. The CDR3 loop is CSVDPGPYNEQFF. In DNA form, the CDR3 reads TGCAGCGTTGATCCGGGCCCCTACAATGAGCAGTTCTTC.